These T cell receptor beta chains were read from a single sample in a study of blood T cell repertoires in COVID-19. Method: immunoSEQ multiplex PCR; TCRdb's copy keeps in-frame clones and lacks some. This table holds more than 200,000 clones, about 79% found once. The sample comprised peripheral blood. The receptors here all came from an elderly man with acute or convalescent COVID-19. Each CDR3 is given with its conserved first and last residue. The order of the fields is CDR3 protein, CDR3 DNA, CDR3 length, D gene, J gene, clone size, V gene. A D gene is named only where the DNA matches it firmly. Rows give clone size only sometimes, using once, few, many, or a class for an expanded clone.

CASSPTGGDYGYTF,TGTGCCAGCTCACCCACAGGGGGCGACTATGGCTACACCTTC,14,TRBD1,TRBJ1-2,once,TRBV18
CASSPLGRREKLFF,TGTGCCAGCAGCCCCCTTGGCCGGAGGGAAAAACTGTTTTTT,14,.,TRBJ1-4,.,TRBV7-9
CASSLAGGTSYTF,TGTGCCAGCAGTTTAGCTGGTGGCACGAGCTACACCTTC,13,.,TRBJ1-2,.,TRBV12-3/TRBV12-4
CASSPRDKNYGYTF,TGTGCCAGTAGTCCCCGGGACAAGAACTATGGCTACACCTTC,14,.,TRBJ1-2,.,TRBV19
CATSRARDRGYNEQFF,TGTGCCACCAGCAGAGCCCGGGACAGGGGCTACAATGAGCAGTTCTTC,16,TRBD1,TRBJ2-1,.,TRBV15
CASSFAPGQSNYGYTF,TGTGCCAGCAGTTTTGCCCCGGGACAGTCTAACTATGGCTACACCTTC,16,TRBD1,TRBJ1-2,.,TRBV6-5
CASSYQENQPQHF,TGCGCCAGCAGCTATCAAGAGAATCAGCCCCAGCATTTT,13,.,TRBJ1-5,few,TRBV4-1
CASSYPELNSPLHF,TGTGCCAGCAGTTACCCCGAGCTTAATTCACCCCTCCACTTT,14,.,TRBJ1-6,.,TRBV6-6
CASSSVGQNTEAFF,TGCGCCAGCAGCTCGGTGGGACAGAACACTGAAGCTTTCTTT,14,.,TRBJ1-1,.,TRBV5-1
CASSLTRGHYNEQFF,TGTGCCAGCAGCTTAACCAGGGGGCACTACAATGAGCAGTTCTTC,15,TRBD1,TRBJ2-1,.,TRBV5-7
CASSLAGTNYGYTF,TGCGCCAGCAGCCTAGCGGGAACTAACTATGGCTACACCTTC,14,.,TRBJ1-2,.,TRBV4-1
CASSYSTGAVYEQYF,TGTGCCAGCAGTTACTCGACAGGGGCCGTTTACGAGCAGTACTTC,15,TRBD1,TRBJ2-7,.,TRBV6-2/TRBV6-3
CASSLNSLNTGELFF,TGTGCCAGCAGCTTAAATTCCCTTAACACCGGGGAGCTGTTTTTT,15,.,TRBJ2-2,.,TRBV7-3
CASSPRTGGNGNSPLHF,TGTGCCAGCTCACCCCGGACAGGGGGTAATGGTAATTCACCCCTCCACTTT,17,TRBD1,TRBJ1-6,.,TRBV18
CASSPQGYGYTF,TGTGCCAGCTCACCGCAGGGATACGGCTACACCTTC,12,.,TRBJ1-2,.,TRBV18
CASSATGYLTGELFF,TGTGCCAGCTCAGCGACGGGATATCTCACCGGGGAGCTGTTTTTT,15,.,TRBJ2-2,once,TRBV18
CASSLTGGISEAFF,TGTGCCAGCAGCTTGACAGGGGGCATATCTGAAGCTTTCTTT,14,TRBD1,TRBJ1-1,.,TRBV5-8
CAWSAGGGSPLHF,TGTGCCTGGAGCGCCGGGGGGGGTTCACCCCTCCACTTT,13,.,TRBJ1-6,.,TRBV30
CAWSLAGRYNEQFF,TGTGCCTGGAGTCTAGCGGGGCGGTACAATGAGCAGTTCTTC,14,TRBD2,TRBJ2-1,.,TRBV30
CASRSTISDNSPLHF,TGTGCCAGCAGAAGTACGATCTCAGATAATTCACCCCTCCACTTT,15,.,TRBJ1-6,.,TRBV2
CASSVTGQENSPLHF,TGTGCCAGCAGCGTAACGGGACAAGAGAATTCACCCCTCCACTTT,15,.,TRBJ1-6,.,TRBV9
CASSEMGQGVRETQYF,TGTGCCAGCAGTGAGATGGGGCAGGGGGTCAGAGAGACCCAGTACTTC,16,TRBD1,TRBJ2-5,.,TRBV2
CASRGGSTHYEQYF,TGTGCCAGCAGAGGGGGATCGACTCACTACGAGCAGTACTTC,14,.,TRBJ2-7,few,TRBV6-6
CASSDPMTGIYGYTF,TGTGCCAGCAGTGACCCGATGACAGGGATCTATGGCTACACCTTC,15,TRBD1,TRBJ1-2,few,TRBV25-1
CASSNGAGMEGYTF,TGTGCCAGCAGCAATGGGGCAGGGATGGAAGGCTACACCTTC,14,.,TRBJ1-2,.,TRBV21-1
CASSDKMTGSEQYF,TGTGCCAGCTCAGACAAGATGACAGGGTCCGAGCAGTACTTC,14,TRBD1,TRBJ2-7,.,TRBV18
CASLGQGSFNYGYTF,TGTGCCAGCCTTGGACAGGGGTCATTTAACTATGGCTACACCTTC,15,TRBD1,TRBJ1-2,.,TRBV13
CASSNPGGQGTGFYEQYF,TGTGCCAGCAGCAACCCGGGCGGGCAGGGGACAGGGTTCTACGAGCAGTACTTC,18,TRBD1,TRBJ2-7,.,TRBV11-2
CASSYQEPNTEAFF,TGTGCCAGCAGTTACCAGGAACCGAACACTGAAGCTTTCTTT,14,.,TRBJ1-1,.,TRBV6-6
CASRSLRQAYGYTF,TGTGCCAGCAGATCCCTTAGGCAGGCCTATGGCTACACCTTC,14,.,TRBJ1-2,few,TRBV2
CASSSSRGASSYEQYF,TGCGCCAGCAGCAGCTCACGTGGGGCGAGCTCCTACGAGCAGTACTTC,16,.,TRBJ2-7,once,TRBV5-1
CASSLLASRPFYNEQFF,TGTGCCAGCAGCTTATTGGCCAGCAGGCCTTTCTACAATGAGCAGTTCTTC,17,.,TRBJ2-1,.,TRBV11-2
CASRYRVNYEQYF,TGCGCCAGCAGGTACAGGGTTAACTACGAGCAGTACTTC,13,.,TRBJ2-7,many,TRBV10-1
CACAIGTGFYEQYF,TGTGCCTGCGCGATAGGGACAGGGTTTTACGAGCAGTACTTC,14,TRBD1,TRBJ2-7,.,TRBV30
CASGLVGAQEQYF,TGTGCTAGTGGTTTGGTAGGGGCGCAAGAGCAGTACTTC,13,.,TRBJ2-7,.,TRBV12-5
CASRRGQGANTGELFF,TGTGCCAGCCGAAGGGGACAGGGGGCGAACACCGGGGAGCTGTTTTTT,16,TRBD1,TRBJ2-2,.,TRBV6-4
CASSEALPLISGANVLTF,TGTGCCAGCAGTGAAGCGCTTCCACTGATCTCTGGGGCCAACGTCCTGACTTTC,18,.,TRBJ2-6,.,TRBV2
CASSFNPSGTSLGNEQFF,TGTGCCAGCAGCTTTAATCCATCAGGGACTTCCTTGGGGAATGAGCAGTTCTTC,18,.,TRBJ2-1,.,TRBV7-3
CATSDGTRGGRSGEQFF,TGTGCCACCAGTGATGGGACTAGAGGTGGCAGAAGCGGTGAGCAGTTCTTC,17,TRBD2,TRBJ2-1,.,TRBV24-1
CASSLARQEDF,TGTGCCAGCAGCTTGGCGCGACAGGAAGATTTC,11,.,TRBJ1-2,few,TRBV5-6
CAISGTANTEAFF,TGTGCCATCAGTGGGACAGCGAACACTGAAGCTTTCTTT,13,.,TRBJ1-1,.,TRBV10-3
CASSLFPYRLAGGPDKNIQYF,TGTGCCAGCAGTTTATTTCCCTATAGACTAGCGGGAGGGCCGGACAAAAACATTCAGTACTTC,21,TRBD2,TRBJ2-4,.,TRBV27
CASSASLAGELKDTQYF,TGTGCCAGCAGTGCTTCTCTAGCGGGAGAATTAAAAGATACGCAGTATTTT,17,TRBD2,TRBJ2-3,.,TRBV2
CASSRGQSIGELFF,TGCGCCAGTTCTAGGGGACAGTCGATCGGGGAGCTGTTTTTT,14,TRBD1,TRBJ2-2,.,TRBV5-1
CASSIIGTGVNSPLHF,TGTGCCAGTAGTATAATTGGGACAGGGGTAAATTCACCCCTCCACTTT,16,TRBD1,TRBJ1-6,.,TRBV19
CASSIGQSSYNEQFF,TGTGCCAGTAGTATTGGGCAGAGCTCCTACAATGAGCAGTTCTTC,15,.,TRBJ2-1,.,TRBV19
CASSSRLAGVSETQYF,TGTGCCAGCAGCTCAAGACTAGCGGGAGTATCAGAGACCCAGTACTTC,16,TRBD2,TRBJ2-5,.,TRBV5-6
CAWQGTRDVEAFF,TGTGCCTGGCAGGGGACAAGGGATGTTGAAGCTTTCTTT,13,.,TRBJ1-1,.,TRBV30
CASGSLLLAGFTDTQYF,TGTGCTAGTGGTTCCCTGCTACTAGCGGGGTTCACAGATACGCAGTATTTT,17,TRBD2,TRBJ2-3,.,TRBV12-5
CASSRASGGYNEQYF,TGTGCCAGCAGCCGGGCTAGCGGGGGTTATAACGAGCAGTACTTC,15,TRBD2,TRBJ2-7,.,TRBV3-1/TRBV3-2
CASSLGAGVYEQYF,TGCGCCAGCAGCTTGGGGGCAGGGGTCTACGAGCAGTACTTC,14,.,TRBJ2-7,.,TRBV5-1
CASSSTGGTGGNTIYF,TGCGCCAGCAGCTCCACCGGGGGGACGGGAGGAAACACCATATATTTT,16,.,TRBJ1-3,once,TRBV5-1
CASKWSMNTEAFF,TGTGCCAGCAAATGGTCTATGAACACTGAAGCTTTCTTT,13,.,TRBJ1-1,few,TRBV3-1/TRBV3-2